The 13 T cell receptor beta chains below come from one sample, sequenced in a study of blood T cells in healthy people across ages. Alongside a J-beta primer mix, a sample-barcoded 5' primer served in a second PCR lasting 7 to 11 cycles. TCRdb called the 5' RACE reads again in MiXCR, with one record for every CDR3 protein. This sample has around 580,000 distinct CDR3 sequences, with around half found just once. Input material: blood. The receptors come from a man older than 75 in good health.

The J gene is TRBJ1-4, the V gene TRBV11-2; D remains unclear. V shed 5 bases and J shed 8 bases, with 12 bases lying between them. The CDR3 is 13 amino acids. Germline V gene lookup returns CDR1 SGHAT and CDR2 FQNNGV. The CDR3: CASSPTGPEKLFF. In nucleotides, the CDR3 is TGTGCCAGCAGCCCCACCGGGCCCGAAAAACTGTTTTTT.

In its sample, this clonotype was seen a few times. The V gene is TRBV29-1, the J gene TRBJ2-3, with TRBD1 identical over 9 bases. The CDR3 has 11 amino acids. The germline gives CDR1 SQVTM, CDR2 ANQGSEA. V dropped 4 bases and J dropped 12; count of bases not matched to a gene: 5. The CDR3, as DNA: TGCAGCGTTGGAGGGACAGGGTTCCAGTATTTT. Amino acids: CSVGGTGFQYF.

CDR3 sequence (DNA): TGTGCCAGCGGCAGAGACTTCTACGAGCAGTACTTC. Translation: CASGRDFYEQYF. The chain carries TRBV5-5 and TRBJ2-5; D is unresolved. The J call may be faulty, since TRBJ2-7 better matches the DNA end. Germline CDR1 reads SGHKS; CDR2 reads YYEKEE (reference sequence). This CDR3 has 12 residues.

This clonotype showed up many times. V gene TRBV2 combines with J gene TRBJ2-1, with TRBD1 matching 7 bases. CDR1 SNHLY and CDR2 FYNNEI come from the germline V gene. V dropped 8 bases and J dropped 5; count of bases not matched to a gene: 0. The length of the CDR3 is 11 residues. In DNA, the CDR3 is TGTGCCAGCGGGACAGACAATGAGCAGTTCTTC. Its translation: CASGTDNEQFF.

This chain connects TRBV20-1 to TRBJ1-6, with D possibly being TRBD1 (6 bases). Trimming stripped 5 bases from V and 5 bases from J, with 13 bases between. CDR1 is DFQATT and CDR2 is SNEGSKA in the germline V gene (reference sequence). This CDR3 comprises 14 residues. CDR3 residues: CSAVRGADNSPLHF. CDR3 coding DNA: TGCAGTGCTGTCCGGGGGGCAGATAATTCACCCCTCCACTTT.

Points on this clonotype: This may stem from a read error, because a much larger clone lies one nucleotide away. The gene calls are TRBV6-5 and TRBJ2-7, with TRBD2 identical over 7 bases. The J segment lost 10 bases and the V segment lost 0 bases, leaving 12 bases of the junction unmatched. The germline V gene has CDR1 MNHEY and CDR2 SVGAGI. The CDR3 sequence is 15 residues long. CDR3 residues: CASSYSAGVQEAQYF. The CDR3 DNA sequence: TGTGCCAGCAGTTACTCGGCGGGAGTTCAAGAGGCCCAGTACTTC.

The table lists this clonotype with a count of one. This could be a read error, since a much larger clone is one nucleotide away. V and J are TRBV5-6 and TRBJ2-5; D is ambiguous. The CDR3 runs 15 residues. CDR1 and CDR2 (germline): SGHDT, YYEEEE. Trimming took 0 bases from V and 1 from J, leaving 10 bases between them. CDR3 DNA: TGTGCCAGCAGCTTGGGAAACAGCTGCCAAGAGACCCAGTACTTC. It encodes CASSLGNSCQETQYF.

This clonotype was counted only a few times. The chain joins TRBV12-3 or TRBV12-4 to TRBJ2-5; D gene unclear. The DNA matches TRBJ2-7 better at its end, which makes the J call doubtful. The CDR3 length is 13 residues. The DNA of the CDR3 is TGTGCCAGCACCCCCGGTACCGGCTACGAGCAGTACTTC. Translation gives CASTPGTGYEQYF.

J is TRBJ2-2 and V is TRBV5-1, with 7 bases identical to TRBD1. This CDR3 comprises 15 residues. Germline trimming cut 5 bases from V and 5 bases from J; bases unmatched to any gene: 9. Germline V gives CDR1 SGHRS, CDR2 YFSETQ. This chain's CDR3 is CASSFTPQGTGELFF. In DNA, the CDR3 is TGCGCCAGCAGTTTTACACCACAGGGGACCGGGGAGCTGTTTTTT.

For the CDR3, the DNA is TGTGCCAGCAGTTCCCCTAGCGGGGGGGCGAGGAGCCAAGAGACCCAGTACTTC. This codes for CASSSPSGGARSQETQYF. V and J are TRBV27 and TRBJ2-5; 12 bases are a match to TRBD2. The ends lost 4 bases at V and 1 base at J; junction bases unmatched: 10. The CDR3 loop spans 18 amino acids. Germline CDR1 reads MNHEY; CDR2 reads SMNVEV (reference sequence).

The chain employs TRBV25-1 and TRBJ2-3; D may be TRBD1 or TRBD2 (5 bases each). Trimming shortened V by 4 bases and J by 5 bases, and 22 bases separated the two germline ends. Germline V gene data show CDR1 as MGHDK and CDR2 as SYGVNS. This CDR3 comprises 17 residues. The CDR3 region has the DNA TGTGCCAGCAGTGGCCTCGGGGACGGACGTTGGGAAGATACGCAGTATTTT. Its translation: CASSGLGDGRWEDTQYF.

This clonotype was found a few times. The chain links TRBV9 to TRBJ1-2, with D hard to call. The V end lost 0 bases, the J end lost 4 bases, and 16 bases lay between the germline ends. The CDR3 contains 16 residues. Germline CDR1 SGDLS, CDR2 YYNGEE. In DNA form, the CDR3 reads TGTGCCAGCAGCGTAGACCCAGGCCCCGAAGTCTATGGCTACACCTTC. Translation: CASSVDPGPEVYGYTF.

Comments on this clonotype: At one of its ends the junction is not consistent with the germline gene, which may arise from a read error. CDR3 loop: CASNEQGHEQYF. As DNA, the CDR3 is TGTGCCAGCAATGAACAGGGCCACGAGCAGTACTTC. This sequence joins TRBV2 and TRBJ2-7; perhaps TRBD1 as D (6 bases). Germline V gene data show CDR1 as SNHLY and CDR2 as FYNNEI. CDR3 length: 12 amino acids.